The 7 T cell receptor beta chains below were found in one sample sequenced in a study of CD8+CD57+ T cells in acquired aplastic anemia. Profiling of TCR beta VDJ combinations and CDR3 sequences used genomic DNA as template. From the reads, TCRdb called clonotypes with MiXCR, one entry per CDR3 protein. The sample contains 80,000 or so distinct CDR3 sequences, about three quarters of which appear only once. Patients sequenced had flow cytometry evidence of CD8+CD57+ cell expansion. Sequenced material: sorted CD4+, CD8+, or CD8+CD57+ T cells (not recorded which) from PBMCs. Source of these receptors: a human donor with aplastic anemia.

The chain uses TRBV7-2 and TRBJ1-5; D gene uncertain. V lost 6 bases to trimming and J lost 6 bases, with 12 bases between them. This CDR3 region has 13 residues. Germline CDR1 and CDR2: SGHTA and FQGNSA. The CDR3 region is CASSGGSVQPQHF. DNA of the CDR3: TGTGCCAGCAGTGGAGGGTCTGTTCAGCCCCAGCATTTT. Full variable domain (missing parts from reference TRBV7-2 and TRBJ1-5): GAGVSQSPSNKVTEKGKDVELRCDPISGHTALYWYRQSLGQGLEFLIYFQGNSAPDKSGLPSDRFSAERTGGSVSTLTIQRTQQEDSAVYLCASSGGSVQPQHFGDGTRLSIL.

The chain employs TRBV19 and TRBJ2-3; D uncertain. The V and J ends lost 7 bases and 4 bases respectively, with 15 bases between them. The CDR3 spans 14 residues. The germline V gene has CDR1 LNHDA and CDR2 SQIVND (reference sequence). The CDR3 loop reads CASTHTLGADTQYF. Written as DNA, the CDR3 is TGTGCCAGTACCCACACCCTGGGTGCAGATACGCAGTATTTT.

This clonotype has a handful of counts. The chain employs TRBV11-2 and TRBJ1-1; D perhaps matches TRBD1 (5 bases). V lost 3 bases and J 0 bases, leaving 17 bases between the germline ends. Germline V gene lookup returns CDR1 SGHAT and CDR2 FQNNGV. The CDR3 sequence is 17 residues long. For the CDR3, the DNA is TGTGCCAGCAGCTTTGGCAGGGACGGTTGGCTGAACACTGAAGCTTTCTTT. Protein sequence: CASSFGRDGWLNTEAFF.

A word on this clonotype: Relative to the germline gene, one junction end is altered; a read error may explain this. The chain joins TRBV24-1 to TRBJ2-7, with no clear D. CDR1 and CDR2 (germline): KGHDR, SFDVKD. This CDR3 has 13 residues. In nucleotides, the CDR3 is TGTGCCAGCAGTTTAAATGCCAACTACGAGCAGTACTTC. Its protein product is CASSLNANYEQYF.

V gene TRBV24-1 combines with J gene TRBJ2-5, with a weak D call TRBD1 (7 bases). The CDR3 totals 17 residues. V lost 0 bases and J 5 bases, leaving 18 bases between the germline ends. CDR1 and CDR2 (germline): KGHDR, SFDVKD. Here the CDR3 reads CATSDLHSRPGGETQYF. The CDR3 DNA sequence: TGTGCCACCAGTGATTTGCACTCCCGCCCAGGGGGGGAGACCCAGTACTTC.

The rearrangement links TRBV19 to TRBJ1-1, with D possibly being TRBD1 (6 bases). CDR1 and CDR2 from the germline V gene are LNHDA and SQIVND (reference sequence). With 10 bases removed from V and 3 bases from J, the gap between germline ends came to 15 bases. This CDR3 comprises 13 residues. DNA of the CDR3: TGTGCCACGTACAGGGCCGGGGACACTGAAGCTTTCTTT. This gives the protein CATYRAGDTEAFF.

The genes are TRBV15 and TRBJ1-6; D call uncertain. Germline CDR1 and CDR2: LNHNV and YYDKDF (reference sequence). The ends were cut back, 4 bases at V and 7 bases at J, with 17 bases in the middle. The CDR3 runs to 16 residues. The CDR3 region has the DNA TGTGCCACCAGCATCATCACCGGAGGGCTAAATTCACCCCTCCACTTT. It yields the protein CATSIITGGLNSPLHF.